These 9 T cell receptor beta chains came from one sample sequenced in a study of human T cells and chemical hapten exposure. From the 5' RACE reads, TCRdb called clonotypes with MiXCR, one entry per CDR3 protein. The table records 120,000 to 150,000 distinct CDR3 sequences, around 4% of them present only once. Unfractionated whole blood yielded total RNA. Source of these receptors: a female donor in good health.

The rearrangement joins TRBV5-1 to TRBJ2-3; D is unclear. The CDR3 runs to 16 residues. The germline V and J ends were trimmed by 3 bases and 1 base, with 15 bases remaining between them. The germline gives CDR1 SGHRS, CDR2 YFSETQ. The CDR3 coding sequence is TGCGCCAGCAGCTCCCGAGTGGCAGGTCGCACAGATACGCAGTATTTT. Protein sequence: CASSSRVAGRTDTQYF. Using reference TRBV5-1 and TRBJ2-3 for the parts outside the CDR3, the full variable domain is KAGVTQTPRYLIKTRGQQVTLSCSPISGHRSVSWYQQTPGQGLQFLFEYFSETQRNKGNFPGRFSGRQFSNSRSEMNVSTLELGDSALYLCASSSRVAGRTDTQYFGPGTRLTVL.

This clonotype was counted between two and nine times. The V gene is TRBV6-6, the J gene TRBJ2-1, with 11 nucleotides matching TRBD2. V trimming: 7 bases; J trimming: 2 bases; junction bases outside the gene matches: 7. CDR3 length: 16 residues. Germline-derived CDR1 and CDR2 are MNHNY and SVGAGI (reference sequence). This CDR3 reads CASMVIAGGAYNEQFF. The DNA for the CDR3 is TGTGCCAGCATGGTGATAGCGGGGGGGGCCTACAATGAGCAGTTCTTC.

This clonotype was counted many times. The J gene is TRBJ2-3, the V gene TRBV7-9; maybe TRBD1 (6 bases). Germline-derived CDR1 and CDR2 are SEHNR and FQNEAQ (reference sequence). Between the trimmed V and J ends, which lost 5 bases and 0 bases, there was a span of 12 bases. This CDR3 region has 15 residues. The CDR3 DNA sequence: TGTGCCAGCAGCGCCGAGACAGGTAGCACAGATACGCAGTATTTT. Its protein product is CASSAETGSTDTQYF. Full variable domain (outside the CDR3, taken from reference TRBV7-9 and TRBJ2-3): DTGVSQNPRHKITKRGQNVTFRCDPISEHNRLYWYRQTLGQGPEFLTYFQNEAQLEKSRLLSDRFSAERPKGSFSTLEIQRTEQGDSAMYLCASSAETGSTDTQYFGPGTRLTVL.

This clonotype was seen repeatedly, ten times or more. This chain links TRBV18 with TRBJ1-3, with D unclear. The germline V gene encodes CDR1 KGHSH and CDR2 LQKENI. The CDR3 extends over 17 amino acids. The V gene lost 4 bases and the J gene lost 2 bases, with 18 bases spanning the gap. DNA for the CDR3: TGTGCCAGCTCACTAACACCGACAAGGACGGCTGGAAACACCATATATTTT. It yields the protein CASSLTPTRTAGNTIYF.

This clonotype was recorded a few times. This chain joins TRBV5-6 and TRBJ1-1, with D maybe TRBD1 (6 bases). The length of the CDR3 is 13 residues. V gave up 2 bases and J gave up 3 bases, with 8 bases separating them. Germline loops: CDR1 SGHDT, CDR2 YYEEEE. The chain's CDR3 is CASSFGGYTEAFF. The CDR3 bases are TGTGCCAGCAGCTTCGGGGGCTACACTGAAGCTTTCTTT. Filled out from reference TRBV5-6 and TRBJ1-1, the complete variable domain reads DAGVTQSPTHLIKTRGQQVTLRCSPKSGHDTVSWYQQALGQGPQFIFQYYEEEERQRGNFPDRFSGHQFPNYSSELNVNALLLGDSALYLCASSFGGYTEAFFGQGTRLTVV.

This clonotype has ten or more counts. The V call is TRBV15, the J call TRBJ1-6; D is perhaps TRBD1 (5 bases). Germline V gene data show CDR1 as LNHNV and CDR2 as YYDKDF (reference sequence). V lost 2 bases, J lost 8 bases, and 10 bases lay in between. CDR3 size: 14 residues. The CDR3 is CATSRRIQDSPLHF. In DNA, the CDR3 is TGTGCCACCAGCAGAAGGATACAGGATTCACCCCTCCACTTT.

Ten or more counts support this clonotype. The chain uses TRBV12-3 or TRBV12-4 and TRBJ2-7; D is ambiguous. The CDR3 is 15 residues long. The V and J ends lost 4 bases and 7 bases respectively, with 20 bases between them. CDR3 sequence reads: CASSSLSSGAQEQYF. CDR3 DNA sequence: TGTGCCAGCAGTTCCCTCAGTTCAGGAGCGCAGGAGCAGTACTTC.

This clonotype showed up just a few times. This chain uses TRBV2 with TRBJ2-3, with 8 positions matching TRBD1. CDR1 is SNHLY and CDR2 is FYNNEI in the germline V gene. CDR3 length equals 14 residues. Trimming cost V 5 bases and J 5 bases; bases outside gene matches: 6. The CDR3 loop is CASSPDRGGDTQYF. The CDR3 nucleotides read TGTGCCAGCAGTCCAGACAGGGGAGGAGATACGCAGTATTTT. The variable domain in full, with the rest retrieved from reference TRBV2 and TRBJ2-3, is EPEVTQTPSHQVTQMGQEVILRCVPISNHLYFYWYRQILGQKVEFLVSFYNNEISEKSEIFDDQFSVERPDGSNFTLKIRSTKLEDSAMYFCASSPDRGGDTQYFGPGTRLTVL.

This sequence joins TRBV29-1 and TRBJ2-5, with 10 bases fitting TRBD2. This CDR3 spans 14 amino acids. V trimming: 7 bases; J trimming: 7 bases; junction bases outside the gene matches: 12. The V gene's germline CDR1 is SQVTM and CDR2 ANQGSEA. CDR3 in amino acids: CSAPSGGDPWTQYF. The CDR3 nucleotides are TGCAGCGCTCCTAGCGGGGGCGACCCTTGGACCCAGTACTTC.